These T cell receptor beta chains were read from a single sample in a study of CD8+ T cells in alopecia areata. Sequencing used immunoSEQ multiplex PCR; TCRdb keeps in-frame clones, though not all of them. The sample contains under 350,000 clones, roughly 64% of which appear only once. Sequencing was performed on CD4+ T cells sorted from blood, taken at week 24, from a patient treated with tofacitinib. The source of these receptors is a human donor with alopecia areata. The CDR3 runs from the conserved cysteine through the conserved F or W. A D gene is named only where the DNA matches it firmly. Not every row has a clone size; where given, it reads once, few, many or a size class.

. | . | TRBJ2-6 | TRBV29-1 | CSVDQGSGANVLTF | TGCAGCGTTGATCAGGGGTCTGGGGCCAACGTCCTGACTTTC
. | few | TRBJ2-7 | TRBV4-1 | CASSSRRTASSYEQYF | TGCGCCAGCAGCTCCCGTCGGACAGCTAGCTCCTACGAGCAGTACTTC
. | . | TRBJ1-2 | TRBV9 | CASSAYSGAHYGYTF | TGTGCCAGCAGCGCCTACAGTGGGGCCCACTATGGCTACACCTTC
. | . | TRBJ2-3 | TRBV7-3 | CASSLNFGDTQYF | TGTGCCAGCAGCTTAAATTTCGGGGATACGCAGTATTTT
. | . | TRBJ2-1 | TRBV4-2 | CASSQEIQGPYNEQFF | TGTGCCAGCAGCCAAGAAATCCAGGGGCCCTACAATGAGCAGTTCTTC
TRBD2 | . | TRBJ2-7 | TRBV7-3 | CASSLIPSGGRDSYEQYF | TGTGCCAGCAGCTTAATCCCTAGCGGGGGCCGGGACTCCTACGAGCAGTACTTC
. | few | TRBJ1-4 | TRBV28 | CASMGTAEKLFF | TGTGCCAGCATGGGGACGGCGGAAAAACTGTTTTTT
TRBD1 | . | TRBJ2-3 | TRBV10-3 | CAITERTGDTQYF | TGTGCCATCACTGAAAGGACAGGGGATACGCAGTATTTT
. | . | TRBJ1-1 | TRBV5-1 | CASSFGRARAEAFF | TGCGCCAGCAGCTTCGGCAGGGCGCGGGCTGAAGCTTTCTTT
TRBD1 | . | TRBJ2-7 | TRBV4-2 | CASSQNRGPISYEQYF | TGTGCCAGCAGCCAAAACAGGGGGCCCATCTCCTACGAGCAGTACTTC
. | . | TRBJ2-3 | TRBV7-2 | CASSSTSDTQYF | TGTGCCAGCAGCTCAACTTCAGATACGCAGTATTTT
. | few | TRBJ2-3 | TRBV30 | CAWSVRWGGGTDTQYF | TGTGCCTGGAGTGTACGATGGGGCGGGGGCACAGATACGCAGTATTTT
. | many | TRBJ1-2 | TRBV4-3 | CASSQGLNYGYTF | TGCGCCAGCAGCCAAGGACTTAACTATGGCTACACCTTC
. | once | TRBJ1-3 | TRBV27 | CASSLNPDTIYF | TGTGCCAGCAGTTTAAATCCGGACACCATATATTTT
. | few | TRBJ2-1 | TRBV7-2 | CASSLPPVYNEQFF | TGTGCCAGCAGCTTACCCCCAGTCTACAATGAGCAGTTCTTC
TRBD1 | . | TRBJ2-3 | TRBV7-2 | CASSLQGAEDTQYF | TGTGCCAGCAGCTTGCAGGGGGCGGAAGATACGCAGTATTTT
TRBD1 | . | TRBJ2-7 | TRBV5-4 | CASSLPPTGSNEQYF | TGTGCCAGCAGCTTACCGCCGACAGGGTCCAACGAGCAGTACTTC
. | . | TRBJ1-1 | TRBV5-1 | CASSLAGGNTEAFF | TGCGCCAGCAGCTTGGCCGGCGGGAACACTGAAGCTTTCTTT
TRBD1 | few | TRBJ2-2 | TRBV27 | CATSGTVNTGELFF | TGTGCCACCTCCGGGACAGTGAACACCGGGGAGCTGTTTTTT
. | . | TRBJ2-7 | TRBV2 | CASSVSYEQYF | TGTGCCAGCAGTGTGAGCTACGAGCAGTACTTC
. | once | TRBJ2-5 | TRBV7-9 | CASTIGGPETQYF | TGTGCCAGCACCATTGGCGGGCCCGAGACCCAGTACTTC
. | . | TRBJ2-5 | TRBV7-3 | CASAMSGQETQYF | TGTGCCAGCGCCATGAGCGGGCAAGAGACCCAGTACTTC
TRBD2 | . | TRBJ2-3 | TRBV10-1 | CASTEQGLVGSPDTQYF | TGCGCCAGCACCGAACAGGGACTAGTGGGGTCCCCAGATACGCAGTATTTT
. | . | TRBJ1-1 | TRBV5-4 | CASSQRGTNTEAFF | TGTGCCAGCAGCCAGAGAGGGACGAACACTGAAGCTTTCTTT
TRBD1 | . | TRBJ2-4 | TRBV5-4 | CASSATQGANIQYF | TGTGCCAGCAGCGCAACGCAGGGGGCGAACATTCAGTACTTC
TRBD1 | . | TRBJ2-2 | TRBV30 | CAWEGGHTGELFF | TGTGCCTGGGAAGGGGGCCACACCGGGGAGCTGTTTTTT
TRBD1 | . | TRBJ1-2 | TRBV6-6 | CASSYEQGYTF | TGTGCCAGCAGTTACGAACAGGGGTACACCTTC
TRBD1 | few | TRBJ2-5 | TRBV6-6 | CASRGGQGNYQETQYF | TGTGCCAGCAGAGGAGGACAGGGGAATTACCAAGAGACCCAGTACTTC
TRBD1 | . | TRBJ1-2 | TRBV18 | CASSAAVDRNYGYTF | TGTGCCAGCTCAGCAGCGGTGGACAGGAACTATGGCTACACCTTC
. | . | TRBJ2-3 | TRBV30 | CAWSVQLVGTDTQYF | TGTGCCTGGAGTGTACAGCTTGTAGGCACAGATACGCAGTATTTT
. | . | TRBJ1-2 | TRBV2 | CASGKSSADYGYTF | TGTGCCAGCGGGAAGTCCAGCGCAGACTATGGCTACACCTTC
. | . | TRBJ2-7 | TRBV2 | CASRFNSYEQYF | TGTGCCAGCAGGTTCAACTCCTACGAGCAGTACTTC
. | . | TRBJ1-5 | TRBV5-4 | CASSLQGGSNQPQHF | TGTGCCAGCAGCTTACAGGGAGGCAGCAATCAGCCCCAGCATTTT
. | . | TRBJ1-1 | TRBV30 | CAWTGSRAAPEAFF | TGTGCCTGGACGGGTTCCAGGGCAGCCCCCGAAGCTTTCTTT
. | . | TRBJ1-4 | TRBV2 | CASSEVVTAEKLFF | TGTGCCAGCAGTGAAGTTGTAACAGCCGAAAAACTGTTTTTT
. | . | TRBJ1-5 | TRBV10-3 | CAAATVSGNNQPQHF | TGTGCCGCGGCGACAGTATCTGGGAACAATCAGCCCCAGCATTTT
. | . | TRBJ2-4 | TRBV7-2 | CASSFDRPTKNIQYF | TGTGCCAGCAGCTTTGACCGCCCAACCAAAAACATTCAGTACTTC
. | . | TRBJ1-2 | TRBV18 | CASSPPFNRDYGYTF | TGTGCCAGCTCACCACCGTTCAACAGAGACTATGGCTACACCTTC
TRBD2 | few | TRBJ2-3 | TRBV5-1 | CASSLPRGDTDTQYF | TGCGCCAGCAGCTTGCCGCGGGGGGACACAGATACGCAGTATTTT
. | once | TRBJ2-3 | TRBV5-6 | CASSFPWGMGPDTQYF | TGTGCCAGCAGCTTCCCGTGGGGCATGGGCCCAGATACGCAGTATTTT
TRBD1 | . | TRBJ1-5 | TRBV6-5 | CASSYSSAGGSQPQHF | TGTGCCAGCAGTTACAGTTCTGCAGGGGGCAGTCAGCCCCAGCATTTT
. | . | TRBJ1-2 | TRBV4-3 | CASSQDTMNYGYTF | TGCGCCAGCAGCCAAGACACCATGAACTATGGCTACACCTTC
TRBD1 | . | TRBJ2-5 | TRBV30 | CAWSRRGPETQYF | TGTGCCTGGAGTAGAAGGGGGCCAGAGACCCAGTACTTC
. | . | TRBJ2-3 | TRBV4-1 | CASSLQFGDTQYF | TGCGCCAGCAGCCTCCAGTTCGGGGATACGCAGTATTTT
TRBD2 | . | TRBJ2-2 | TRBV29-1 | CSVRPPSGGTDTGELFF | TGCAGCGTCCGGCCCCCTAGCGGGGGGACGGACACCGGGGAGCTGTTTTTT
. | . | TRBJ1-5 | TRBV30 | CAWKGGVNQPQHF | TGTGCCTGGAAGGGGGGAGTCAATCAGCCCCAGCATTTT
TRBD1 | . | TRBJ1-6 | TRBV28 | CATQGQGSPLHF | TGTGCCACCCAGGGACAGGGATCACCCCTCCACTTT
. | . | TRBJ1-1 | TRBV29-1 | CSVLPPLGPTEAFF | TGCAGCGTTCTCCCCCCGCTAGGGCCCACTGAAGCTTTCTTT
. | . | TRBJ2-4 | TRBV18 | CASSPGDQNIQYF | TGTGCCAGCTCACCCGGGGACCAAAACATTCAGTACTTC
. | few | TRBJ2-2 | TRBV5-1 | CASSFRQGSPGELFF | TGCGCCAGCAGCTTTAGGCAGGGCTCGCCCGGGGAGCTGTTTTTT
. | . | TRBJ2-5 | TRBV2 | CASSTILGTRETQYF | TGTGCCAGCAGTACGATCCTCGGGACCCGAGAGACCCAGTACTTC
. | . | TRBJ2-7 | TRBV19 | CASRAPRSEQYF | TGTGCCAGTAGGGCCCCTCGTAGCGAGCAGTACTTC
TRBD2 | few | TRBJ2-1 | TRBV7-9 | CASSPTLGSGGADEQFF | TGTGCCAGCAGCCCCACCCTTGGTAGCGGGGGGGCGGATGAGCAGTTCTTC
. | . | TRBJ1-1 | TRBV9 | CASSPGAGQGFAGTEAFF | TGTGCCAGCAGCCCCGGGGCAGGGCAGGGGTTTGCGGGCACTGAAGCTTTCTTT
. | . | TRBJ1-3 | TRBV7-8 | CASRPNRVGGRNTIYF | TGTGCCAGCAGACCAAACCGGGTTGGGGGAAGAAACACCATATATTTT
. | few | TRBJ2-3 | TRBV19 | CASSPRRQGTDTQYF | TGTGCCAGTTCTCCGAGGAGACAAGGCACAGATACGCAGTATTTT
TRBD1 | . | TRBJ2-7 | TRBV29-1 | CSVARGDRNSYEQYF | TGCAGCGTTGCTCGTGGGGACAGGAACTCCTACGAGCAGTACTTC
. | few | TRBJ2-3 | TRBV11-2 | CASSLHTDTQYF | TGTGCCAGCAGCCTACATACAGATACGCAGTATTTT
. | . | TRBJ1-5 | TRBV30 | CAWSRDSLNQPQHF | TGTGCCTGGAGCCGAGACAGCCTTAATCAGCCCCAGCATTTT